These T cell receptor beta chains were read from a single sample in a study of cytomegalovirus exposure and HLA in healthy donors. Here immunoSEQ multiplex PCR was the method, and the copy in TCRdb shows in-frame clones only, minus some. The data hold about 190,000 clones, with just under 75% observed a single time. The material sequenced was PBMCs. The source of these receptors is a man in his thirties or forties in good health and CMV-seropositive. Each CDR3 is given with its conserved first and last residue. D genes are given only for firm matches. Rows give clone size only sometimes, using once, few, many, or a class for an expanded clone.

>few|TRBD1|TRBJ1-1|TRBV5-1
CASSPGQGMSAFF
TGCGCCAGCAGCCCTGGACAGGGAATGAGTGCTTTCTTT
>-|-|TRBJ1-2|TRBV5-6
CASSLGENYGYTF
TGTGCCAGCAGCTTAGGAGAGAACTATGGCTACACCTTC
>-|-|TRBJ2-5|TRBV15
CATSSGVQETQYF
TGTGCCACCAGCTCAGGGGTCCAAGAGACCCAGTACTTC
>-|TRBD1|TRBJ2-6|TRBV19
CASSIVAGGRTGANVLTF
TGTGCCAGTAGTATAGTGGCAGGGGGCAGGACTGGGGCCAACGTCCTGACTTTC
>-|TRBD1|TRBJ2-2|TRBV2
CASSWRTGANTGELFF
TGTGCCAGCAGCTGGCGGACAGGGGCCAACACCGGGGAGCTGTTTTTT
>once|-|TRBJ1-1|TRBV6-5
CASSYSTAWRGTEAFF
TGTGCCAGCAGTTACTCGACGGCTTGGAGGGGCACTGAAGCTTTCTTT
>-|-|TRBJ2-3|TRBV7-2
CASSLDPTTDTQYF
TGTGCCAGCAGCTTAGATCCTACTACAGATACGCAGTATTTT
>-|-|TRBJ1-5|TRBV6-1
CAEGQTNQPQHF
TGTGCCGAGGGACAAACCAATCAGCCCCAGCATTTT
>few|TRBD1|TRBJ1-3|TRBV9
CASSSTGSGNTIYF
TGTGCCAGCAGCTCGACAGGGTCTGGAAACACCATATATTTT
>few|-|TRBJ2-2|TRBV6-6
CASSYSPGELFF
TGTGCCAGCAGTTACTCTCCGGGGGAGCTGTTTTTT
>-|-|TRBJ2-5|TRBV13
CASSSTSVEETQYF
TGTGCCAGCAGCTCGACTAGTGTGGAAGAGACCCAGTACTTC
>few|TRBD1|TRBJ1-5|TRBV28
CASRDSRTGGYSNQPQHF
TGTGCCAGCAGGGATTCCCGGACAGGGGGATATAGCAATCAGCCCCAGCATTTT
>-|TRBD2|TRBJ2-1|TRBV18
CASSPLAGDNEQFF
TGTGCCAGCTCACCACTAGCGGGAGACAATGAGCAGTTCTTC
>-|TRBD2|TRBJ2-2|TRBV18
CASARLAGGSDTGELFF
TGTGCCAGCGCAAGACTAGCGGGAGGATCCGACACCGGGGAGCTGTTTTTT
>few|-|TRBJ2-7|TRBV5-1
CASSLSVASYEQYF
TGCGCCAGCAGCTTGTCCGTAGCCAGCTACGAGCAGTACTTC
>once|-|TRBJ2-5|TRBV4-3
CASSFVQGPQETQYF
TGCGCCAGCAGCTTTGTGCAGGGCCCCCAAGAGACCCAGTACTTC
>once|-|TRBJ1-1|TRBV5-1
CASGSMTSNTEAFF
TGCGCCAGCGGGTCGATGACATCGAACACTGAAGCTTTCTTT
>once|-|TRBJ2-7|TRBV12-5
CASGPGASEQYF
TGTGCTAGTGGTCCCGGTGCTAGCGAACAGTACTTC